The present T cell receptor beta chain was sequenced within a study of blood T cell repertoires in COVID-19. About the study: Sources were T cells, B-cell-depleted T cells, or PBMCs; the material itself was cDNA or gDNA.

This CDR3 region has 17 residues. Germline V gene data show CDR1 as SGHRS and CDR2 as YFSETQ. V trimming: 1 base; J trimming: 4 bases; junction bases outside the gene matches: 5. As handled by the study authors: Scientists estimated how many nucleated cells there were by amplifying reference gene primers. This table comes from immunoSEQ multiplex PCR, and its TCRdb copy is limited to in-frame clones, with some not included. That table furnishes V, J and clone size, whereas the DNA furnished D and trimming. The sample contains approximately 170,000 clones, around 82% of which appear only once. The source is a man aged 55 to 70 with active or convalescent COVID-19. The rearrangement uses TRBV5-1 and TRBJ2-2; 12 positions agree with TRBD2. What was sequenced was peripheral blood. This chain's CDR3 is CASSLTSGRMGTGELFF. CDR3 bases: TGCGCCAGCAGCTTGACTAGCGGGAGGATGGGCACCGGGGAGCTGTTTTTT. Variable domain in full (rest from reference TRBV5-1 and TRBJ2-2): KAGVTQTPRYLIKTRGQQVTLSCSPISGHRSVSWYQQTPGQGLQFLFEYFSETQRNKGNFPGRFSGRQFSNSRSEMNVSTLELGDSALYLCASSLTSGRMGTGELFFGEGSRLTVL.